The 8 T cell receptor beta chains below come from one sample, sequenced in a study of T and B cells in COVID-19 patients. From blood, roughly 250-550 ng of genomic DNA served as TRB template. BIOMED2 TRB-A/B primer pools were used in multiplex TRB PCR. TCRdb analysed the multiplex PCR reads with MiXCR anew, one entry per CDR3 protein. This sample has 13,000 or so distinct CDR3 sequences, with 28% found just once. Sequencing used blood. The receptor set was obtained from a human donor who had recovered from COVID-19.

This clonotype is medium-sized (0.01 to 0.1%) by share. The V gene is TRBV19, the J gene TRBJ2-7, with D maybe TRBD2 (5 bases). V was shortened by 2 bases and J by 2 bases, with 13 bases between the two germline ends. Germline CDR1 and CDR2: LNHDA and SQIVND (reference sequence). The CDR3 extends over 15 amino acids. CDR3 residues: CASSILGGPPYEQYF. CDR3 DNA sequence: TGTGCCAGTAGTATACTTGGCGGGCCGCCCTACGAGCAGTACTTC.

This clonotype ranks as medium-sized (0.01 to 0.1%). The chain employs TRBV5-6 and TRBJ2-3; 7 bases match TRBD2. Germline trimming cut 6 bases from V and 5 bases from J; bases unmatched to any gene: 0. Germline loops: CDR1 SGHDT, CDR2 YYEEEE. This CDR3 spans 11 amino acids. The CDR3 region is CASIAGDTQYF. CDR3 bases: TGTGCCAGCATAGCGGGAGATACGCAGTATTTT.

To note about this clonotype: One end of the junction does not line up with germline, which may come from a read error. The chain is built from TRBV7-9 and TRBJ2-7; 7 bases match TRBD2. Germline V lookup: CDR1 SEHNR, CDR2 FQNEAQ (reference sequence). The CDR3 runs 14 residues. The CDR3 DNA reads as TGCGCCAGCAGCCCCGGGAGGAGCTCCTACGAGCAGTACTTC. It is translated as CASSPGRSSYEQYF. The full variable domain, completed using reference TRBV7-9 and TRBJ2-7, is DTGVSQNPRHKITKRGQNVTFRCDPISEHNRLYWYRQTLGQGPEFLTYFQNEAQLEKSRLLSDRFSAERPKGSFSTLEIQRTEQGDSAMYLCASSPGRSSYEQYFGPGTRLTVT.

In its sample, this clonotype was seen a few times. This chain links TRBV7-6 with TRBJ2-3; 7 bases match TRBD1. CDR3 length equals 16 residues. V shed 0 bases and J 1 base; nucleotides not matched to a gene: 4. CDR1 is SGHVS, CDR2 FNYEAQ, per germline. The CDR3, as DNA: TGTGCCAGCAGCTTAGCGACAGGACAGGGCACAGATACGCAGTATTTT. Amino acid sequence: CASSLATGQGTDTQYF.

In this sample, this clonotype turned up a few times. V gene TRBV5-1 combines with J gene TRBJ2-1; D is undetermined. The CDR3 runs 15 residues. The germline CDR1 and CDR2 sequences are SGHRS and YFSETQ. V was pared by 3 bases and J by 5 bases, with 15 bases between. The CDR3 coding sequence is TGCGCCAGCAGCTCCGTCGGGCAAACCCACAATGAGCAGTTCTTC. It is translated as CASSSVGQTHNEQFF.

There are many counts of this clonotype. The rearrangement uses TRBV18 and TRBJ2-3; D remains unclear. In germline, CDR1 is KGHSH, CDR2 LQKENI. V lost 3 bases and J 6 bases, leaving 13 bases between the germline ends. CDR3 length: 14 amino acids. The CDR3 loop reads CASSPLKPRDTQYF. The CDR3 DNA follows: TGTGCCAGCTCACCCCTCAAGCCGAGGGATACGCAGTATTTT.

DNA of the CDR3: TGTGCCAGCAGCTTAATCGGGGAGACCCAGTACTTC. The encoded protein is CASSLIGETQYF. The chain recombines TRBV7-9 with TRBJ2-5; D is ambiguous. Trimming left V 2 bases short and J 5 bases short, with 6 bases between. The CDR3 is 12 amino acids. Germline CDR1 reads SEHNR; CDR2 reads FQNEAQ (reference sequence).

This clonotype appeared a few times. The chain couples TRBV5-1 to TRBJ2-3; 10 bases fit TRBD2. The germline gives CDR1 SGHRS, CDR2 YFSETQ. V gave up 0 bases and J gave up 1 base; unmatched junction bases: 11. CDR3 length equals 19 residues. CDR3 residues: CASSLDLAGGGLGTDTQYF. In DNA form, the CDR3 reads TGCGCCAGCAGCTTGGATTTAGCGGGAGGAGGTCTCGGCACAGATACGCAGTATTTT.